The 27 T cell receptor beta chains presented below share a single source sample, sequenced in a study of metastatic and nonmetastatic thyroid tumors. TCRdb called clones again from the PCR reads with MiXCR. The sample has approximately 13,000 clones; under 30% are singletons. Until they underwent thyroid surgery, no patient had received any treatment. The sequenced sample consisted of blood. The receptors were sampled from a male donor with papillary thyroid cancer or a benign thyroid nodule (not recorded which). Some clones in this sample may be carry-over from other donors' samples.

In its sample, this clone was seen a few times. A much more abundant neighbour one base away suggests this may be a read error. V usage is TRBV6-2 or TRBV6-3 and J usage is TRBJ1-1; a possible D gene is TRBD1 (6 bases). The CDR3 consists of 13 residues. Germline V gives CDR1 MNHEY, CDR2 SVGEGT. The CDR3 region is CASSRTENTEAFF. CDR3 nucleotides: TGTGCCAGCAGTCGGACAGAGAACACTGAAGCTTTCTTC.

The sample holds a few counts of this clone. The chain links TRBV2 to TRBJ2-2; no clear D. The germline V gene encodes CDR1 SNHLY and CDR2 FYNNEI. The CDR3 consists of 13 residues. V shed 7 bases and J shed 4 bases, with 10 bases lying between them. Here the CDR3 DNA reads TGTGCCAGCAACCAAATGGGCACCGGGGAGCTGTTTTTT. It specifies CASNQMGTGELFF.

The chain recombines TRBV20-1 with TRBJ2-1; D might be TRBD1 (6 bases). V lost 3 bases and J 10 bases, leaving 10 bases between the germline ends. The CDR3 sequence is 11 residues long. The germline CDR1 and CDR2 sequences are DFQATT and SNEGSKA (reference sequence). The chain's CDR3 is CSARPRGEQFF. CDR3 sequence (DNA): TGCAGTGCTAGGCCGAGGGGGGAGCAGTTCTTC.

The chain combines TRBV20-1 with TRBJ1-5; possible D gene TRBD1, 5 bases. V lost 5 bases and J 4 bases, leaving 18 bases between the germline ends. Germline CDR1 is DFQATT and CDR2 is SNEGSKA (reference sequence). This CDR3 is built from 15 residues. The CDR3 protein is CSAVVQGRGNQPQHF. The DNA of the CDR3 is TGCAGTGCTGTCGTCCAGGGACGTGGGAATCAGCCCCAGCATTTT.

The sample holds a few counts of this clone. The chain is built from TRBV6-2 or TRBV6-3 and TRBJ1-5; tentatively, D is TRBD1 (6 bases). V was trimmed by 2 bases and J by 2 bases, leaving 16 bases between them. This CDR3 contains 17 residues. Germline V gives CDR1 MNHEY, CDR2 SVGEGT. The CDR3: CASSYGMGGAGNQPQHF. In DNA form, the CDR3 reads TGTGCCAGCAGTTACGGAATGGGGGGCGCCGGCAATCAGCCCCAGCATTTT.

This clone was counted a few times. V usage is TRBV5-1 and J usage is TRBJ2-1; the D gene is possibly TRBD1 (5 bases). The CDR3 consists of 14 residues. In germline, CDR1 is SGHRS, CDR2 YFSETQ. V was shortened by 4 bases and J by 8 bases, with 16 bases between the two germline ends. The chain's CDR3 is CASSRDSSKDEQFF. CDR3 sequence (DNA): TGCGCCAGCAGCCGTGACAGTTCGAAGGATGAGCAGTTCTTC.

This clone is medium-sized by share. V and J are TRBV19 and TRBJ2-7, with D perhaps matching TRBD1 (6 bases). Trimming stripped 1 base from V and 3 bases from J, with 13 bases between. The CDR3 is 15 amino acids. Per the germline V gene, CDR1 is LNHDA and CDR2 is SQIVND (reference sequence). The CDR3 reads CASSIAPGHLYEQYF. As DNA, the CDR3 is TGTGCCAGTAGTATAGCTCCGGGACATCTCTACGAGCAGTACTTC.

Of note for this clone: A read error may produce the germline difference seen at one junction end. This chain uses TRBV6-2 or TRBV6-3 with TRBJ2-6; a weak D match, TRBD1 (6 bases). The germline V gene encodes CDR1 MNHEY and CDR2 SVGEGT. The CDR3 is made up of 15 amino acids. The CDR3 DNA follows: TGTGCCAGCAGCCCGGACAGCTCTGGGTCCAACGTCCTGACTTTC. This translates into CASSPDSSGSNVLTF.

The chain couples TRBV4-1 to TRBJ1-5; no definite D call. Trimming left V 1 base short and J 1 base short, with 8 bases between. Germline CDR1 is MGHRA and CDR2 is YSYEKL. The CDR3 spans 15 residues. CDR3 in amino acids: CASSQVVGSNQPQHF. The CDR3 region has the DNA TGCGCCAGCAGCCAAGTTGTCGGAAGCAATCAGCCCCAGCATTTT.

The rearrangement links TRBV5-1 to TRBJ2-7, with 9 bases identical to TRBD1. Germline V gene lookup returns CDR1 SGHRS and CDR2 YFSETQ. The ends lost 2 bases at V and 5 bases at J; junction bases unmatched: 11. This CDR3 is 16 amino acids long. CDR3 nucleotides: TGCGCCAGCAGCTTAGAACAGGGGGCCCGTTCGGACGAGCAGTACTTC. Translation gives CASSLEQGARSDEQYF.

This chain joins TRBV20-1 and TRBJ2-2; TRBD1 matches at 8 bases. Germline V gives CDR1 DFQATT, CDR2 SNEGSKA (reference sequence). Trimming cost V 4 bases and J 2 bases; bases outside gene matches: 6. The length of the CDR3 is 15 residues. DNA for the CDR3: TGCAGTGCTAAGGACAGGGTGAGAAACACCGGGGAGCTGTTTTTT. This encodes CSAKDRVRNTGELFF.

The CDR3 sequence is CASSIDVGRLAGVPHEQFF. CDR3 DNA: TGTGCCAGTAGTATAGATGTGGGGAGACTAGCGGGAGTGCCTCATGAGCAGTTCTTC. The chain recombines TRBV19 with TRBJ2-1, with 12 bases that match TRBD2. V shed 0 bases, J shed 8 bases, and the junction held 14 bases outside the gene matches. Germline CDR1 LNHDA, CDR2 SQIVND (reference sequence). This CDR3 region has 19 residues.

The CDR3 is CASSPHGLAGVGQETQYF. The CDR3 DNA is TGTGCCAGCAGTCCCCATGGACTAGCGGGAGTCGGTCAAGAGACCCAGTACTTC. This chain links TRBV27 with TRBJ2-5; 13 bases match TRBD2. V shed 5 bases, J shed 2 bases, and the junction held 11 bases outside the gene matches. The CDR3 totals 18 residues. CDR1 is MNHEY, CDR2 SMNVEV, per germline (reference sequence).

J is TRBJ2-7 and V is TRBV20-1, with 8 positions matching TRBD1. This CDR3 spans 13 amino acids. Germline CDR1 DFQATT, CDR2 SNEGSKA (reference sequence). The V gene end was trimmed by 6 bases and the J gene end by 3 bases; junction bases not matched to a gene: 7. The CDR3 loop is CSAVTGVGYEQYF. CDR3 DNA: TGCAGTGCCGTGACAGGGGTGGGCTACGAGCAGTACTTC.

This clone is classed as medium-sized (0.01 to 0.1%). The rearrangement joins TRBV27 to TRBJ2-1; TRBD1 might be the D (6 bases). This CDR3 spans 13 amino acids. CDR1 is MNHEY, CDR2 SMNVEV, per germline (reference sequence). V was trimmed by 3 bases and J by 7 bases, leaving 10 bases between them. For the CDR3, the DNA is TGTGCCAGCAGTTTTCAGGGGATGAATGAGCAGTTCTTC. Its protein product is CASSFQGMNEQFF.

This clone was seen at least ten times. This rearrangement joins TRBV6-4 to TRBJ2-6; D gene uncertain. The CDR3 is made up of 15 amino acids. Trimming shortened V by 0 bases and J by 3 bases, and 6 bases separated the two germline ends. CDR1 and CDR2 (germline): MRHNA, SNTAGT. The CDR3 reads CASSDSGGGANVLTF. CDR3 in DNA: TGTGCCAGCAGTGACTCGGGCGGTGGGGCCAACGTCCTGACTTTC.

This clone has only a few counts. The CDR3 loop is CASSSRDSYGYTF. For the CDR3, the DNA is TGTGCCAGCAGTTCCCGGGACAGCTATGGCTACACCTTC. V usage is TRBV6-2 or TRBV6-3 and J usage is TRBJ1-2; 7 bases align to TRBD1. The CDR3 covers 13 residues. Germline V lookup: CDR1 MNHEY, CDR2 SVGEGT. After removal of 4 bases from V and 4 bases from J, the junction contained 3 bases not matched to a gene.

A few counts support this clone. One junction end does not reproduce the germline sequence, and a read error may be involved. CDR3 DNA sequence: TGTGCCAGCAGTTACTCGATAGAACAGGGGTACAATGAGCGGTTCTTC. It translates to CASSYSIEQGYNERFF. This chain links TRBV6-5 with TRBJ2-1, with 7 bases identical to TRBD1. CDR1 is MNHEY, CDR2 SVGAGI, per germline. The CDR3 has 16 residues.

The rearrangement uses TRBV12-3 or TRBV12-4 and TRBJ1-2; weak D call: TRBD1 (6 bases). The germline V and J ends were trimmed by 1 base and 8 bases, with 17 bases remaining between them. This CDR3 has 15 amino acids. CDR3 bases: TGTGCCAGCAGTTTAGGAAGCGGGGGCGCGGGGGGCTACACCTTC. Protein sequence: CASSLGSGGAGGYTF.

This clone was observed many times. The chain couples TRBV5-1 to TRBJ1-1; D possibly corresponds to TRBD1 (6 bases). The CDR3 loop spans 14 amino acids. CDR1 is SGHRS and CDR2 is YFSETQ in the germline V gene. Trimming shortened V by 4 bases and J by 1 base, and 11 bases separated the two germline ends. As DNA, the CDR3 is TGCGCCAGCAGCCAACCAGGGGAGAACACTGAAGCTTTCTTT. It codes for CASSQPGENTEAFF.

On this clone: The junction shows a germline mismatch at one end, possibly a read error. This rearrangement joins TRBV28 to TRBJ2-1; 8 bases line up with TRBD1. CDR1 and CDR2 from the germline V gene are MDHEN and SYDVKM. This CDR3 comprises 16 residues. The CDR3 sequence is CASSLWTGTELNEQFF. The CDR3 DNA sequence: TGTGCCAGCAGTCTATGGACAGGGACCGAGCTCAATGAGCAGTTCTTC.

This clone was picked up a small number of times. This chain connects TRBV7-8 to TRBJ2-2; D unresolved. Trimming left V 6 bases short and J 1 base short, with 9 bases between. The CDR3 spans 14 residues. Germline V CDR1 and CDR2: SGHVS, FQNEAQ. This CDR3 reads CASRSGRNTGELFF. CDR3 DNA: TGTGCCAGCAGATCTGGTCGGAACACCGGGGAGCTGTTTTTT.

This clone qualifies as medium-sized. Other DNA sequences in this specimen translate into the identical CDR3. CDR3 residues: CASSVLWDNEQFF. For the CDR3, the DNA is TGTGCCAGCAGTGTACTTTGGGACAATGAGCAGTTCTTC. The chain links TRBV2 to TRBJ2-1; D is unresolved. Germline-derived CDR1 and CDR2 are SNHLY and FYNNEI. Trimming took off 4 bases at V and 5 bases at J, with 9 bases between the two ends. CDR3 length equals 13 residues.

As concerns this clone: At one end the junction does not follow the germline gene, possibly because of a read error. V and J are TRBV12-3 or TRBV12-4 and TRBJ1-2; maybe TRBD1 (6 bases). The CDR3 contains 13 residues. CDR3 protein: CASRRGQPWGYTF. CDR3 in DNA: TGTGCAAGCAGACGAGGACAGCCCTGGGGCTACACCTTC.

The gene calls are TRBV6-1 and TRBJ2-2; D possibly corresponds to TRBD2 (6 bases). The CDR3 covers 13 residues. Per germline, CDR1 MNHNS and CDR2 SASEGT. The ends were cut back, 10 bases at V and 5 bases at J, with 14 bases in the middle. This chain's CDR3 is CAIVRAGTGELFF. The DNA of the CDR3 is TGTGCCATCGTGAGGGCGGGGACCGGGGAGCTGTTTTTT.

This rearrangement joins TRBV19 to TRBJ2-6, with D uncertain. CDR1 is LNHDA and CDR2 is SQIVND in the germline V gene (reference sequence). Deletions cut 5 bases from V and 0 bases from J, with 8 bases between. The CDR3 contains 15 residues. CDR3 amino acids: CASSSQSSGANVLTF. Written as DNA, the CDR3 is TGTGCCAGTAGTTCCCAGAGCTCTGGGGCCAACGTCCTGACTTTC. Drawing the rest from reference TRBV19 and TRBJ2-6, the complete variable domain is DGGITQSPKYLFRKEGQNVTLSCEQNLNHDAMYWYRQDPGQGLRLIYYSQIVNDFQKGDIAEGYSVSREKKESFPLTVTSAQKNPTAFYLCASSSQSSGANVLTFGAGSRLTVL.

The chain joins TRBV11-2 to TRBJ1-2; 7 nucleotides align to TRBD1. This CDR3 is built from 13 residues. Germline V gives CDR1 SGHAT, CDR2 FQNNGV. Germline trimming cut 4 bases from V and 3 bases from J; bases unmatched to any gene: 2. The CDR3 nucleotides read TGTGCCAGCAGCTCCCAGGGGGACTATGGCTACACCTTC. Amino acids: CASSSQGDYGYTF.